This TCR beta chain came from a study of regulatory T cells in long-lasting Graves disease (dated by TCRdb to 2020 to 2022). With regard to the full study: In the newly diagnosed Graves' disease group, patients had been taking antithyroid drugs for less than 3 months. TCR sequencing covered roughly 13 persistent and approximately 20 newly diagnosed Graves' disease patients, some 35 samples in total. This study used TCR sequencing and RNA sequencing of peripheral blood to compare persistent Graves' disease patients against newly diagnosed Graves' disease patients. The study took place in China and was registered as a clinical trial. What the authors observed across the whole study: The authors acknowledged the small sample size as a limitation that may reduce accuracy. Sequencing and analysis were restricted to the TCR beta chain. The study examined only peripheral blood because the primary lesion, thyroid tissue, could not be accessed. Compared with newly diagnosed patients, persistent Graves' disease patients had lower TCR Shannon entropy and fewer highly expanded clones, which suggests clonal expansion. Preferential use of TRBV28, TRBJ1-2 and TRBJ2-5 was observed in persistent disease, whereas TRBV20-1 and TRBJ2-1 were favored in newly diagnosed disease. Patients with persistent disease shared more public clonotypes (roughly 2,900) than newly diagnosed patients did (nearly 1,000).

The time point label on this specimen signifies: newly diagnosed GD, antithyroid drugs for less than 3 months. For both TCR sequencing and RNA sequencing, RNA was extracted from PBMCs using TRIzol. The diagnosis of Graves' disease followed American Thyroid Association guidelines. Recruitment of patients was carried out at an endocrinology department in Xi'an, China. Each patient gave approximately 9.7 milliliters of peripheral blood, collected in an EDTA anticoagulant tube. Ficoll Paque Plus density gradient separation was used to isolate PBMCs, and no further T cell sorting was done. RNA quality was checked with an Agilent 2100 Bioanalyzer and agarose gel, and concentration with a NanoDrop 2000. Library method: multiplex PCR. Sequencing took place on an Illumina HiSeq 4000. iRepertoire HTBI primers and Arm-PCR amplification of CDR3 regions were used to construct TCR beta libraries. PCR products were gel purified before sequencing. As for the authors' bioinformatics: Across samples, 62 TRBV and 14 TRBJ segments were identified and used for gene usage analysis of CDR3 amino acid clonotypes. COPE and FqMerger were used to merge the filtered high-quality paired reads into contigs. Contigs were aligned with BLAST to IMGT TRBV, TRBD and TRBJ reference genes, and CDR3 was defined per IMGT. Highly expanded clones were defined as clonotypes with a frequency above 0.1%. Shannon entropy served as the measure of repertoire diversity, while the Gini coefficient captured V-J evenness. A clonotype found in more than one individual was treated as public. TCRdb reprocessed the public reads (quality trimming at Q25 with fastp, clone calling with MiXCR) and kept in-frame beta chains. Duplicate CDR3 protein sequences are folded into a single record with the most common DNA and genes. The V and J calls and clone size come from TCRdb's table, not from the authors' own analysis. In this sample the table shows 440,000 or so distinct CDR3 sequences, about 15% of which occur a single time. Roughly 17% of the sample is held by the ten biggest clonotypes.

From the germline V gene, CDR1 is SQVTM and CDR2 is ANQGSEA. From cysteine to phenylalanine, the CDR3 is 13 amino acids long. Only the CDR3 region is kept as DNA, spanning 39 bases read in frame from base 1. Trimming at the junction amounts to 4 bases on V and 0 bases on J, and the germline ends lie 9 bases apart. This clonotype appeared a few times. Its antigen is unknown. There are no base qualities to consult, and no much larger clone falls within one base. These data were also filed under a second study, of T cells in Graves' hyperthyroidism and ophthalmopathy. As the second paper documents: A patient counted as having stable Graves' hyperthyroidism if no progression to ophthalmopathy occurred over 18 months of follow-up. The hyperthyroidism patients were between 18 and 65 years old and newly diagnosed, with a disease duration of less than 2 months. Patients with uncontrolled infections, other autoimmune diseases, pregnancy or lactation were excluded. Diagnoses were established on the basis of clinical symptoms, serum thyroxine and TRAb, thyroid ultrasound, and orbital computed tomography. The TCR CDR3 was subjected to a first round of RT-PCR using the HTBI primer set and the Qiagen OneStep RT-PCR kit. Most expanded thyroid clonotypes (frequency above 0.001) were also detected in blood, a finding suggesting that blood repertoires may reflect thyroid immune responses. Ophthalmopathy was separated from stable hyperthyroidism by a 13 V-J signature model, with about 86% sensitivity and about 81% specificity obtained in cross-validation and 80%/75% obtained in testing. During validation, the model predicted progression to ophthalmopathy a median of approximately 6 months ahead of onset, with approximately 70% sensitivity and under 85% specificity. A discovery cohort of about a hundred patients, roughly 40 with Graves' ophthalmopathy and over 55 with stable Graves' hyperthyroidism, was used to find distinguishing TCR V-J signatures. An independent validation cohort of fewer than 20 hyperthyroidism patients and more than 15 patients who later progressed to ophthalmopathy tested prospective prediction of ophthalmopathy. For training and testing, the 100 or so patients in the discovery cohort were randomly divided in a 7:3 ratio. In addition, the study compared T-cell repertoires in thyroid tissue and in blood from about 6 Graves' hyperthyroidism patients. After blood sampling, hyperthyroidism patients were treated with methimazole at a starting dose of 30 mg daily, and ophthalmopathy patients were treated with high-dose intravenous methylprednisolone. Libraries were constructed in a second round of multiplex PCR, after which size selection and purification were carried out. The libraries were sequenced on an Illumina HiSeq2000 using paired-end 100 bp reads. SOAPnuke was used to process the raw data, removing reads that contained adapters or uncalled bases, had a mean Phred below 15, or lacked an exact match to the constant primer or identifier. High-quality paired reads were merged using COPE v1.2.5, and each unique nucleotide sequence was defined as a clonotype. MiTCR v1.1 was used to align clonotypes to the IMGT TRBV, TRBD and TRBJ reference segments. The analysis included only V-J combinations with a frequency above 0.0001, which together covered 99.2% of the repertoires. The TCS score was defined as the ratio of F50 (clonal expansion) to E x V (chaos), calculated using BLOSUM62-based TCRdist between CDR3 peptides within each V-J. Welch's t-statistics and random forest reduced roughly 500 V-J features to roughly 13, which were used in a naive Bayes classifier (R e1071). Sample size was not statistically predetermined, and blinding of investigators to group allocation was not performed. TCR Vbeta CDR3 sequencing of 140 or so peripheral blood samples (fewer than 45 ophthalmopathy, 70 to 85 hyperthyroidism and around 17 progressor patients) is reported in the paper.

The chain joins TRBV29-1 to TRBJ1-2; the D gene remains uncertain. This receptor was taken from a woman aged 25 to 39 with Graves disease. Donor details come from another sample of the same person, matched by shared clones. Source: peripheral blood mononuclear cells (PBMCs), taken at new diagnosis, from a patient treated with antithyroid drugs. The sequence in DNA is TGCAGCGTTGTGGAGGGAGCTAACTATGGCTACACCTTC. Its amino acids are CSVVEGANYGYTF.